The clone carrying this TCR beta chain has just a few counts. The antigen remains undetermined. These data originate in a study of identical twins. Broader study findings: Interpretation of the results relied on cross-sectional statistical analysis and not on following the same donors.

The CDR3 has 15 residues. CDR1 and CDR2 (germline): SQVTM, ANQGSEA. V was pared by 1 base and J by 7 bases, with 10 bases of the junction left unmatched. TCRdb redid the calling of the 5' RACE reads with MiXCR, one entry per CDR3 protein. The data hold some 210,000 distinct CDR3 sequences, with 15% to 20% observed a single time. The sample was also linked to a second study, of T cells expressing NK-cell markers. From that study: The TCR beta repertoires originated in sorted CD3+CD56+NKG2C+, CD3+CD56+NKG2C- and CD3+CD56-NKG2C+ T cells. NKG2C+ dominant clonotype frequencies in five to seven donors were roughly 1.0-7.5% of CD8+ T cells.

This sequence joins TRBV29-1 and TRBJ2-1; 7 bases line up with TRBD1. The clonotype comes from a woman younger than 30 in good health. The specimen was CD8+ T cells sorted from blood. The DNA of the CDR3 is TGCAGCGTTGAAGTTGCCCAGGGGGTGATAAATGAGCAGTTCTTC. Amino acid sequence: CSVEVAQGVINEQFF.